Listed below are T cell receptor beta chains from one sample, sequenced in a study of technical replicates of blood from a few donors. The protocol was immunoSEQ multiplex PCR, while the TCRdb copy is restricted to in-frame clones and leaves out a portion. The table lists about 75,000 clones, 95% to 98% of them singletons, with roughly 0.17% in the top ten. The source material was T cells isolated from PBMCs. The source is a human donor in good health. The CDR3 runs from the conserved cysteine through the conserved F or W. The order of the fields is CDR3 protein, CDR3 DNA, clone size, V gene, D gene, J gene. A D gene is named only where the DNA matches it firmly. Rows may omit the clone size; those that give it use once, few, many or a size class.

CDR3 protein: CASSPQEYTEAFF
CDR3 DNA: TGTGCCAGCTCACCACAGGAGTACACTGAAGCTTTCTTT
clone size: -
V gene: TRBV18
D gene: -
J gene: TRBJ1-1

CDR3 protein: CASRTRGRGPEQYF
CDR3 DNA: TGTGCCAGCAGAACCAGGGGGCGCGGTCCCGAGCAGTACTTC
clone size: few
V gene: TRBV28
D gene: TRBD1
J gene: TRBJ2-7

CDR3 protein: CASSLASGLNTEAFF
CDR3 DNA: TGCGCCAGCAGCTTGGCATCAGGGCTAAACACTGAAGCTTTCTTT
clone size: -
V gene: TRBV5-1
D gene: -
J gene: TRBJ1-1

CDR3 protein: CASSLLAGAQETQYF
CDR3 DNA: TGTGCCAGCAGTCTACTAGCGGGGGCACAAGAGACCCAGTACTTC
clone size: -
V gene: TRBV28
D gene: TRBD2
J gene: TRBJ2-5

CDR3 protein: CASRSGDGLVGTEAFF
CDR3 DNA: TGCGCCAGCAGATCAGGGGATGGGTTGGTGGGGACTGAAGCTTTCTTT
clone size: once
V gene: TRBV5-1
D gene: -
J gene: TRBJ1-1

CDR3 protein: CAMDRPYEQYF
CDR3 DNA: TGTGCCATGGACAGACCCTACGAGCAGTACTTC
clone size: -
V gene: TRBV28
D gene: -
J gene: TRBJ2-7

CDR3 protein: CASNTDRYGNQPQHF
CDR3 DNA: TGTGCCAGCAATACGGACAGGTACGGCAATCAGCCCCAGCATTTT
clone size: -
V gene: TRBV6-5
D gene: TRBD1
J gene: TRBJ1-5

CDR3 protein: CASRPPGYNYDGYTF
CDR3 DNA: TGTGCCAGCAGGCCGCCGGGTTACAACTATGATGGCTACACCTTC
clone size: -
V gene: TRBV6-5
D gene: -
J gene: TRBJ1-2

CDR3 protein: CASEYDTIYF
CDR3 DNA: TGTGCCTCGGAGTACGACACCATATATTTT
clone size: -
V gene: TRBV19
D gene: -
J gene: TRBJ1-3

CDR3 protein: CASSLGREYGYTF
CDR3 DNA: TGTGCCAGCAGCTTGGGCAGAGAGTATGGCTACACCTTC
clone size: -
V gene: TRBV11-3
D gene: -
J gene: TRBJ1-2

CDR3 protein: CASSYSPGGHYGYTF
CDR3 DNA: TGTGCCAGCAGTTACTCGCCCGGGGGTCACTATGGCTACACCTTC
clone size: -
V gene: TRBV6-5
D gene: -
J gene: TRBJ1-2

CDR3 protein: CARMYVQGCEDQPQHF
CDR3 DNA: TGCGCCAGGATGTATGTACAGGGGTGTGAGGATCAGCCCCAGCATTTT
clone size: -
V gene: TRBV10-1
D gene: TRBD1
J gene: TRBJ1-5

CDR3 protein: CASSSGQGDQPQHF
CDR3 DNA: TGTGCCAGCAGTTCCGGACAGGGGGACCAGCCCCAGCATTTT
clone size: -
V gene: TRBV28
D gene: TRBD1
J gene: TRBJ1-5

CDR3 protein: CAWSSGLSGGEKLFF
CDR3 DNA: TGTGCCTGGAGTTCGGGCCTCTCGGGGGGTGAAAAACTGTTTTTT
clone size: -
V gene: TRBV30
D gene: -
J gene: TRBJ1-4

CDR3 protein: CSVAREGVTDTQYF
CDR3 DNA: TGCAGCGTTGCGCGGGAGGGAGTGACAGATACGCAGTATTTT
clone size: -
V gene: TRBV29-1
D gene: TRBD2
J gene: TRBJ2-3

CDR3 protein: CAWSVWDRGYEQYF
CDR3 DNA: TGTGCCTGGAGTGTGTGGGACAGGGGATACGAGCAGTACTTC
clone size: -
V gene: TRBV30
D gene: TRBD1
J gene: TRBJ2-7

CDR3 protein: CASSTTGTYGYTF
CDR3 DNA: TGTGCCAGCAGCACTACAGGGACCTATGGCTACACCTTC
clone size: once
V gene: TRBV5-6
D gene: -
J gene: TRBJ1-2

CDR3 protein: CASSMIGGTGELFF
CDR3 DNA: TGTGCCAGTAGTATGATCGGGGGGACCGGGGAGCTGTTTTTT
clone size: once
V gene: TRBV19
D gene: TRBD2
J gene: TRBJ2-2

CDR3 protein: CASGLPYRSRGEAFF
CDR3 DNA: TGTGCTAGTGGTTTGCCATATCGGTCCAGAGGTGAAGCTTTCTTT
clone size: once
V gene: TRBV12-5
D gene: -
J gene: TRBJ1-1

CDR3 protein: CASSAGGSTDTQYF
CDR3 DNA: TGTGCCAGCAGTGCAGGGGGGAGCACAGATACGCAGTATTTT
clone size: -
V gene: TRBV6-4
D gene: -
J gene: TRBJ2-3

CDR3 protein: CASSRVGGPAFF
CDR3 DNA: TGTGCCAGCAGTCGAGTCGGCGGCCCGGCTTTCTTT
clone size: -
V gene: TRBV28
D gene: -
J gene: TRBJ1-1

CDR3 protein: CAWSVLGPKETQYF
CDR3 DNA: TGTGCCTGGAGTGTACTGGGGCCAAAAGAGACCCAGTACTTC
clone size: -
V gene: TRBV30
D gene: -
J gene: TRBJ2-5

CDR3 protein: CASNQRESGLAGGSAYEQYF
CDR3 DNA: TGCGCCAGCAACCAACGGGAGTCGGGACTAGCGGGAGGTAGCGCCTACGAGCAGTACTTC
clone size: -
V gene: TRBV5-1
D gene: TRBD2
J gene: TRBJ2-7

CDR3 protein: CASSIAQKNTEAFF
CDR3 DNA: TGTGCCAGTAGTATAGCCCAGAAAAACACTGAAGCTTTCTTT
clone size: -
V gene: TRBV19
D gene: -
J gene: TRBJ1-1